These 13 T cell receptor beta chains originate from one sample sequenced in a study of identical twins. Each CDR3 protein is one row after TCRdb ran MiXCR on the 5' RACE reads. The sample lists 200,000 to 300,000 distinct CDR3 sequences, 6.5% to 9% occurring once. The sample was also reused in another study, on yellow fever vaccine responses in identical twins.

The sample was CD8+ T cells sorted from blood. These receptors were taken from a woman in her late teens or twenties in good health.

CDR3 sequence: CASSIFGGGYYEQYF. The CDR3 DNA follows: TGTGCCAGTAGTATTTTTGGTGGGGGATACTACGAGCAGTACTTC. The chain joins TRBV19 to TRBJ2-7; D may match TRBD1 or TRBD2 (5 bases each). CDR3 size: 15 residues. Germline V gene data show CDR1 as LNHDA and CDR2 as SQIVND (reference sequence). The V end was cut by 3 bases, the J end by 3 bases, with 15 bases between.

The chain employs TRBV9 and TRBJ2-7; maybe TRBD1 (5 bases). Germline V lookup: CDR1 SGDLS, CDR2 YYNGEE. This CDR3 is built from 13 residues. The V and J ends lost 0 bases and 7 bases respectively, with 11 bases between them. Here the CDR3 DNA reads TGTGCCAGCAGCGTAGCCGCAGGGTGGGAGCAGTACTTC. It translates to CASSVAAGWEQYF.

This clonotype has only a few counts. The V and J genes are TRBV20-1 and TRBJ2-7, with TRBD1 as a possible D gene (6 bases). The germline V gene encodes CDR1 DFQATT and CDR2 SNEGSKA (reference sequence). The CDR3 contains 14 residues. The V gene lost 2 bases and the J gene lost 3 bases, with 14 bases spanning the gap. The CDR3 reads CSARNRDTVYEQYF. CDR3 sequence (DNA): TGCAGTGCTAGAAATCGGGACACCGTCTACGAGCAGTACTTC.

This clonotype was seen only a few times. J is TRBJ2-7 and V is TRBV10-1; 8 positions match TRBD1. This CDR3 region has 15 residues. CDR1 is WNHNN, CDR2 SYGVQD, per germline (reference sequence). J gave up 2 bases and V 2 bases, and 5 bases lay outside the gene matches. CDR3 DNA sequence: TGCGCCAGCAGTGAGAGGACAGGGCTGCCCTACGAGCAGTACGTC. Translation: CASSERTGLPYEQYV.

This clonotype was seen ten or more times. The genes are TRBV5-5 and TRBJ2-3, with a tentative D call TRBD2 (6 bases). The CDR3 runs to 17 residues. Trimming removed 4 bases at V and 2 bases at J, with 20 bases between. Germline CDR1 and CDR2: SGHKS and YYEKEE (reference sequence). The CDR3 sequence: CASSLHAGPSNTDTQYF. Here the CDR3 DNA reads TGTGCCAGCAGCCTCCATGCGGGACCCTCTAACACAGATACGCAGTATTTT. The whole variable domain, filled in from reference TRBV5-5 and TRBJ2-3, reads DAGVTQSPTHLIKTRGQQVTLRCSPISGHKSVSWYQQVLGQGPQFIFQYYEKEERGRGNFPDRFSARQFPNYSSELNVNALLLGDSALYLCASSLHAGPSNTDTQYFGPGTRLTVL.

This clonotype occurred many times. The genes are TRBV7-9 and TRBJ2-7, with TRBD1 as a possible D gene (5 bases). V lost 1 base and J lost 0, with 13 bases in between. CDR3 length: 16 amino acids. CDR1 and CDR2 from the germline V gene are SEHNR and FQNEAQ (reference sequence). Here the CDR3 reads CASSLVGQPSSYEQYF. The CDR3 nucleotides are TGTGCCAGCAGCTTAGTGGGGCAACCGAGCTCCTACGAGCAGTACTTC.

This clonotype was recorded a few times. The gene calls are TRBV11-3 and TRBJ2-3; 13 bases fit TRBD2. From germline, CDR1 is SGHNT and CDR2 YENEEA. V shed 5 bases, J shed 4 bases, and the junction held 6 bases outside the gene matches. The CDR3 loop spans 16 amino acids. CDR3 in DNA: TGTGCCAGCAGCCATACGGGACTAGCGGGATCAGATACGCAGTATTTT. Its translation is CASSHTGLAGSDTQYF.

The chain recombines TRBV25-1 with TRBJ2-2; D is undetermined. The CDR3 is 12 amino acids. The germline V gene has CDR1 MGHDK and CDR2 SYGVNS. V lost 2 bases, J lost 6 bases, and 4 bases lay in between. The CDR3 DNA follows: TGTGCCAGCAGTGAACAGTCCGGGGAGCTGTTTTTT. This sequence encodes CASSEQSGELFF.

This chain's CDR3 is CASKGWTDFYEQYV. As DNA, the CDR3 is TGTGCCAGCAAGGGCTGGACGGATTTCTACGAGCAGTACGTC. The V and J genes are TRBV6-4 and TRBJ2-7; D is ambiguous. Between the trimmed V and J ends, which lost 7 bases and 3 bases, there was a span of 16 bases. In germline, CDR1 is MRHNA, CDR2 SNTAGT. The length of the CDR3 is 14 residues.

This clonotype occurred many times. The CDR3 bases are TGTGCCAGCAGTATGACTAGCGGCCGGATCAGCACAGATACGCAGTATTTT. Its protein product is CASSMTSGRISTDTQYF. The J gene is TRBJ2-3, the V gene TRBV28; TRBD2 agrees at 9 bases. The CDR3 consists of 17 residues. The V segment lost 5 bases and the J segment 0 bases; nucleotides outside the gene matches: 9. Germline loops: CDR1 MDHEN, CDR2 SYDVKM.

This clonotype showed up just a few times. The missing conserved phenylalanine or tryptophan at the end of this CDR3 makes a read error likely. The rearrangement links TRBV20-1 to TRBJ2-1; 8 nucleotides line up with TRBD1. Germline loops: CDR1 DFQATT, CDR2 SNEGSKA (reference sequence). The V gene end was trimmed by 1 base and the J gene end by 2 bases; junction bases not matched to a gene: 7. The CDR3 length is 16 residues. For the CDR3, the DNA is TGCAGTGCTAGAGGCCTGGGGGACAGGACCTACAATGAGCAGTTCTCC. This sequence encodes CSARGLGDRTYNEQFS.

This clonotype has a handful of counts. The gene calls are TRBV10-3 and TRBJ2-1; maybe TRBD1 (6 bases). Trimming stripped 7 bases from V and 8 bases from J, with 21 bases between. Per the germline V gene, CDR1 is ENHRY and CDR2 is SYGVKD. The CDR3 has 15 residues. The CDR3 coding sequence is TGTGCCATCACCCCGGGACAAATCGGTTTCGATGAGCAGTTCTTC. Its translation: CAITPGQIGFDEQFF.

The chain has TRBV7-9 and TRBJ2-5; a possible D gene is TRBD1 (7 bases). V dropped 5 bases and J dropped 3 bases, with 16 bases sitting between them. The CDR3 is 15 residues long. Germline-derived CDR1 and CDR2 are SEHNR and FQNEAQ (reference sequence). CDR3 amino acids: CASSPRDSMKETQYF. The CDR3 nucleotides are TGTGCCAGCAGCCCGCGGGACAGTATGAAAGAGACCCAGTACTTC.